Presented here are 23 T cell receptor beta chains from one specimen sequenced in a study of blood T cell repertoires in COVID-19. Profiling relied on immunoSEQ multiplex PCR, and the TCRdb table lists in-frame clones only, not all of them. The sample consists of 81,000 or so clones, approximately 89% of them appearing once. The sequenced sample consisted of peripheral blood. Receptor source: a man between 65 and 85 years old with active or convalescent COVID-19.

This clone appeared a single time. The chain is built from TRBV29-1 and TRBJ2-3, with a tentative D call TRBD2 (7 bases). CDR1 is SQVTM, CDR2 ANQGSEA, per germline. V lost 3 bases and J 2 bases, leaving 15 bases between the germline ends. The CDR3 runs to 15 residues. CDR3 in amino acids: CSVEDGGRFTDTQYF. Here the CDR3 DNA reads TGCAGCGTTGAGGACGGGGGGCGGTTCACAGATACGCAGTATTTT.

V and J are TRBV5-4 and TRBJ1-4; D is unclear. The germline V gene encodes CDR1 SGHNT and CDR2 YYREEE (reference sequence). V was cut by 5 bases and J by 7 bases, with 15 bases left in between. CDR3 length: 14 residues. DNA for the CDR3: TGTGCCAGCAGTCGCGACCAGTCTAGTGAAAAACTGTTTTTT. Residues: CASSRDQSSEKLFF.

V and J are TRBV10-1 and TRBJ2-1, with D possibly being TRBD2 (5 bases). Trimming took off 0 bases at V and 0 bases at J, with 15 bases between the two ends. CDR3 length: 18 residues. The germline gives CDR1 WNHNN, CDR2 SYGVQD (reference sequence). The CDR3 DNA follows: TGCGCCAGCAGTGAGTCCCTTTGGGAGAAGAGCTCCTACAATGAGCAGTTCTTC. Amino acids: CASSESLWEKSSYNEQFF.

The J gene is TRBJ1-1, the V gene TRBV6-5, with 10 positions matching TRBD1. This CDR3 comprises 14 residues. Germline CDR1 is MNHEY and CDR2 is SVGAGI. V gave up 7 bases and J gave up 6 bases; unmatched junction bases: 8. CDR3 coding DNA: TGTGCCAGCACCCGAGGGACAGGGGATCCTGAAGCTTTCTTT. Translated: CASTRGTGDPEAFF.

The chain links TRBV4-1 to TRBJ2-3, with 7 positions matching TRBD2. The CDR3 consists of 16 residues. The J segment lost 7 bases and the V segment lost 8 bases, leaving 18 bases of the junction unmatched. Per germline, CDR1 MGHRA and CDR2 YSYEKL. The CDR3 nucleotides read TGCGCCAGCGTCTTTTCCGCGGGCGGGGGAGAATATACGCAGTATTTT. Its translation is CASVFSAGGGEYTQYF.

The rearrangement links TRBV2 to TRBJ2-7; 8 bases agree with TRBD2. The CDR3 contains 16 residues. Per germline, CDR1 SNHLY and CDR2 FYNNEI. The junction had 16 bases not matched to a gene; V was cut back by 6 bases and J by 6 bases. The CDR3 nucleotides read TGTGCCAGCAGCCCTGAAACTAGCGGACCCTCCGGCGAGCAGTACTTC. This gives the protein CASSPETSGPSGEQYF. Drawing the rest from reference TRBV2 and TRBJ2-7, the complete variable domain is EPEVTQTPSHQVTQMGQEVILRCVPISNHLYFYWYRQILGQKVEFLVSFYNNEISEKSEIFDDQFSVERPDGSNFTLKIRSTKLEDSAMYFCASSPETSGPSGEQYFGPGTRLTVT.

V and J are TRBV27 and TRBJ1-2; perhaps TRBD1 as D (6 bases). The CDR3 has 15 amino acids. V lost 1 base and J 4 bases, leaving 13 bases between the germline ends. CDR1 is MNHEY, CDR2 SMNVEV, per germline (reference sequence). CDR3 nucleotide sequence: TGTGCCAGCAGTTTATACCCACAGGGACGCTATGGCTACACCTTC. It encodes CASSLYPQGRYGYTF.

This chain links TRBV14 with TRBJ2-7; D call uncertain. This CDR3 has 13 residues. V was shortened by 3 bases and J by 8 bases, with 14 bases between the two germline ends. In germline, CDR1 is SGHDN, CDR2 FVKESK. The CDR3 region is CASSHQDSFKQYF. The CDR3 DNA follows: TGTGCCAGCAGCCACCAAGACTCTTTCAAGCAGTACTTC. Full variable domain (remainder filled in from reference TRBV14 and TRBJ2-7): EAGVTQFPSHSVIEKGQTVTLRCDPISGHDNLYWYRRVMGKEIKFLLHFVKESKQDESGMPNNRFLAERTGGTYSTLKVQPAELEDSGVYFCASSHQDSFKQYFGPGTRLTVT.

The chain has TRBV10-2 and TRBJ1-6; TRBD1 matches at 7 bases. CDR3 length: 13 residues. J lost 10 bases, V lost 6 bases, and 6 bases had no gene match. Germline V CDR1 and CDR2: WSHSY, SAAADI. The chain's CDR3 is CASREGAGSPLHF. The CDR3 DNA reads TGCGCCAGCAGGGAGGGGGCGGGATCACCCCTCCACTTT.

The rearrangement joins TRBV5-1 to TRBJ1-2, with 11 bases aligning to TRBD1. The V segment lost 0 bases and the J segment 6 bases; nucleotides outside the gene matches: 7. The germline gives CDR1 SGHRS, CDR2 YFSETQ. The CDR3 covers 16 residues. The CDR3 DNA sequence: TGCGCCAGCAGCTTGGCCGTCGGGACAGGGGGAGATGGCTACACCTTC. Amino acids: CASSLAVGTGGDGYTF.

The chain joins TRBV13 to TRBJ2-1, with 13 bases lining up with TRBD2. V lost 5 bases to trimming and J lost 2 bases; unmatched junction nucleotides: 6. CDR1 and CDR2 (germline): PRHDT, FYEKMQ (reference sequence). This CDR3 is 17 amino acids long. The CDR3 reads CASSSTSGGAPYNEQFF. CDR3 coding DNA: TGTGCCAGCAGCAGTACTAGCGGGGGGGCCCCCTACAATGAGCAGTTCTTC.

This chain links TRBV27 with TRBJ2-1; 8 bases match TRBD1. This CDR3 contains 15 residues. The J segment lost 0 bases and the V segment lost 5 bases, leaving 3 bases of the junction unmatched. CDR1 and CDR2 (germline): MNHEY, SMNVEV (reference sequence). DNA of the CDR3: TGTGCCAGCAGTCCGGGACAGGCCTCCTACAATGAGCAGTTCTTC. Its translation: CASSPGQASYNEQFF.

The chain carries TRBV11-2 and TRBJ1-1; D is unresolved. This CDR3 is 12 amino acids long. Germline CDR1 reads SGHAT; CDR2 reads FQNNGV. V lost 1 base and J 4 bases, leaving 4 bases between the germline ends. The CDR3 DNA reads as TGTGCCAGCAGCTTAGTCCGCACTGAAGCTTTCTTT. Its translation: CASSLVRTEAFF.

J is TRBJ1-6 and V is TRBV5-4, with 9 bases lining up with TRBD1. Per the germline V gene, CDR1 is SGHNT and CDR2 is YYREEE (reference sequence). J was trimmed by 4 bases and V by 2 bases; bases with no gene match: 7. This CDR3 contains 17 residues. The CDR3 DNA reads as TGTGCCAGCAGCTTAACACAGGGGGCGATGTATAATTCACCCCTCCACTTT. As protein: CASSLTQGAMYNSPLHF.

This chain links TRBV18 with TRBJ1-4; 7 bases are shared with TRBD1. CDR3 length: 15 amino acids. J was trimmed by 6 bases and V by 3 bases; bases with no gene match: 7. Germline lookup yields CDR1 KGHSH and CDR2 LQKENI. DNA of the CDR3: TGTGCCAGCTCACCGCAGGGGGTCCGAGATGAAAAACTGTTTTTT. It yields the protein CASSPQGVRDEKLFF.

This rearrangement joins TRBV20-1 to TRBJ2-7, with D tentatively TRBD2 (7 bases). The germline V gene encodes CDR1 DFQATT and CDR2 SNEGSKA (reference sequence). This CDR3 has 14 amino acids. V gave up 3 bases and J gave up 6 bases, with 18 bases separating them. CDR3 in DNA: TGCAGTGCTAGTTCGCGGGGGCCTACCATCGAGCAGTACTTC. Translated, it gives CSASSRGPTIEQYF.

The CDR3 bases are TGTGCCAGCAGTACTGCTGGGGCGGGGAAGCTCCCCCTCCACTTT. This translates into CASSTAGAGKLPLHF. V and J are TRBV6-2 or TRBV6-3 and TRBJ1-6, with D possibly being TRBD1 (5 bases). V lost 5 bases and J 13 bases, leaving 21 bases between the germline ends. Germline CDR1 is MNHEY and CDR2 is SVGEGT. This CDR3 contains 15 residues.

The chain employs TRBV3-1 (or the pseudogene TRBV3-2) and TRBJ1-1; D may be TRBD1 (5 bases). Between the trimmed V and J ends, which lost 2 bases and 7 bases, there was a span of 11 bases. This CDR3 region has 13 residues. Germline V gene lookup returns CDR1 LGHDT and CDR2 YNNKEL (reference sequence). CDR3 nucleotides: TGTGCCAGCAGCCAAATAAGGACAAGTGAAGCTTTCTTT. This codes for CASSQIRTSEAFF.

The gene calls are TRBV18 and TRBJ1-1, with 10 bases fitting TRBD1. The V gene end was trimmed by 3 bases and the J gene end by 3 bases; junction bases not matched to a gene: 4. There are 15 residues in the CDR3. The V gene's germline CDR1 is KGHSH and CDR2 LQKENI. CDR3 region: CASSPLTGGDTEAFF. Here the CDR3 DNA reads TGTGCCAGCTCACCCCTGACAGGGGGCGACACTGAAGCTTTCTTT.

V is TRBV5-1 and J is TRBJ1-1; 8 positions agree with TRBD1. V gave up 4 bases and J gave up 1 base; unmatched junction bases: 6. The CDR3 has 15 amino acids. Looked up from germline, CDR1 is SGHRS and CDR2 is YFSETQ. DNA for the CDR3: TGCGCCAGCAGCCGACAGGGGAGTCCGAACACTGAAGCTTTCTTT. This gives the protein CASSRQGSPNTEAFF.

V gene TRBV18 combines with J gene TRBJ1-4, with 7 bases identical to TRBD1. With 2 bases clipped from V and 0 bases from J, the junction kept 3 bases outside the gene matches. The CDR3 has 16 residues. The germline gives CDR1 KGHSH, CDR2 LQKENI. CDR3 DNA sequence: TGTGCCAGCTCACCAGGACAGGCTGCAACTAATGAAAAACTGTTTTTT. Amino acids: CASSPGQAATNEKLFF.

The chain employs TRBV3-1 (or the pseudogene TRBV3-2) and TRBJ1-1; D is perhaps TRBD1 (5 bases). CDR3 length: 15 amino acids. V was pared by 1 base and J by 1 base, with 10 bases between. Looked up from germline, CDR1 is LGHDT and CDR2 is YNNKEL (reference sequence). In DNA form, the CDR3 reads TGTGCCAGCAGCCAAGCCAGACAGTCGAACACTGAAGCTTTCTTT. It translates to CASSQARQSNTEAFF.

V and J are TRBV9 and TRBJ2-5; 7 bases are a match to TRBD1. V shed 4 bases and J 3 bases; nucleotides not matched to a gene: 6. The CDR3 length is 14 residues. The germline V gene encodes CDR1 SGDLS and CDR2 YYNGEE. The CDR3 is CASSPRTGEETQYF. The CDR3 DNA is TGTGCCAGCAGCCCTAGGACAGGAGAAGAGACCCAGTACTTC.